This T cell receptor beta chain was obtained from a study of blood T cell repertoires in COVID-19. Study context: COVID-19 samples, acute and convalescent, were from the United States, Italy and Spain. Sample material is recorded as cDNA or gDNA derived from T cells, B-cell-depleted T cells, or PBMCs.

Original processing notes: Estimated nucleated cell counts came from reference gene primer amplification. Method: immunoSEQ multiplex PCR; TCRdb's copy keeps in-frame clones and lacks some. The V and J calls and clone size are taken from that table; D and trimming were inferred from the DNA. Seen here are under 300,000 clones, about nine tenths observed once, and the top ten hold roughly 2.2%. The trim removed 3 bases at V and 1 base at J, leaving 5 bases unmatched. CDR1 GTSNPN and CDR2 SVGIG come from the germline V gene (reference sequence). The CDR3 has 16 amino acids. This TCR was sampled from a man between 45 and 60 years old with acute or convalescent COVID-19. The V gene is TRBV30, the J gene TRBJ2-1, with 11 bases that match TRBD2. The specimen sequenced was peripheral blood. This chain's CDR3 is CAWSRLAGGSYNEQFF. CDR3 in DNA: TGTGCCTGGAGCCGCCTAGCGGGGGGATCCTACAATGAGCAGTTCTTC.